A selection of T cell receptor beta chains follows, all from one sample in a study of cytomegalovirus exposure and HLA in healthy donors. The repertoire was sequenced with immunoSEQ multiplex PCR; TCRdb's copy has only in-frame clones and lacks some. Its clone listing holds 110,000 to 150,000 clones. Sequenced: PBMCs. The receptors originated from a woman aged 18-35 years in good health and CMV-seronegative. The CDR3 runs from the conserved cysteine through the conserved F or W. A D gene is named only where the DNA matches it firmly.

CDR3aa | CDR3nt | v_gene | d_gene | j_gene
CASSLVRLAVYNEQFF | TGTGCCAGCAGCTTAGTCCGGCTAGCGGTCTACAATGAGCAGTTCTTC | TRBV7-2 | TRBD2 | TRBJ2-1
CASSEGIYGGSHQPQHF | TGTGCCAGCAGTGAAGGTATCTATGGGGGCAGTCACCAGCCCCAGCATTTT | TRBV6-1 | NA | TRBJ1-5
CASSPTMNTEAFF | TGTGCCAGCAGCCCAACAATGAACACTGAAGCTTTCTTT | TRBV7-3 | NA | TRBJ1-1
CSVGSFMGNEQFF | TGCAGCGTTGGTAGCTTCATGGGCAATGAGCAGTTCTTC | TRBV29-1 | NA | TRBJ2-1
CASGEREGAYEQFF | TGTGCCAGTGGGGAGCGGGAGGGCGCCTATGAGCAGTTCTTC | TRBV6-5 | TRBD2 | TRBJ2-1
CASSLVSANTGELFF | TGTGCCAGCAGCTTAGTTTCCGCGAACACCGGGGAGCTGTTTTTT | TRBV7-8 | NA | TRBJ2-2
CASSQDSHQPQHF | TGTGCCAGCAGCCAAGACTCCCATCAGCCCCAGCATTTT | TRBV14 | NA | TRBJ1-5
CASSGVSRPGPFNYGYTF | TGTGCCAGCAGCGGAGTCTCTCGGCCAGGGCCTTTTAACTATGGCTACACCTTC | TRBV9 | NA | TRBJ1-2
CAWSSLQAGYGYTF | TGTGCCTGGAGTTCTCTCCAAGCGGGCTATGGCTACACCTTC | TRBV30 | NA | TRBJ1-2
CASTGFGANVLTF | TGTGCCAGCACGGGATTTGGGGCCAACGTCCTGACTTTC | TRBV2 | NA | TRBJ2-6
CASSKQVGNTIYF | TGTGCCAGCAGCAAACAGGTTGGAAACACCATATATTTT | TRBV7-2 | NA | TRBJ1-3
CASSFTGTSDEQFF | TGTGCCAGCAGCTTCACCGGGACTAGCGATGAGCAGTTCTTC | TRBV7-2 | TRBD2 | TRBJ2-1
CASTGYSQIDEQFF | TGTGCCAGCACGGGATACTCCCAAATCGATGAGCAGTTCTTC | TRBV6-1 | NA | TRBJ2-1
CAWSGSLRETQYF | TGTGCCTGGAGTGGGTCGCTACGGGAGACCCAGTACTTC | TRBV30 | NA | TRBJ2-5
CASRITGGNTIYF | TGTGCCAGTAGGATTACAGGGGGAAACACCATATATTTT | TRBV19 | NA | TRBJ1-3
CASSLSPQGANEKLFF | TGCGCCAGCAGCTTGAGCCCACAGGGGGCGAATGAAAAACTGTTTTTT | TRBV5-1 | TRBD1 | TRBJ1-4
CASSLTGLAGGQETQYF | TGCGCCAGCAGCTTGACGGGACTAGCGGGAGGCCAAGAGACCCAGTACTTC | TRBV5-1 | TRBD2 | TRBJ2-5
CASNWLGNEKLFF | TGTGCCAGCAATTGGCTCGGGAATGAAAAACTGTTTTTT | TRBV6-1 | NA | TRBJ1-4
CASSLAIIRSGTDTQYF | TGTGCCAGCAGCTTGGCGATTATTCGAAGCGGGACAGATACGCAGTATTTT | TRBV5-4 | NA | TRBJ2-3
CSDDRGGGYTF | TGCAGCGACGACAGAGGCGGTGGCTACACCTTC | TRBV29-1 | NA | TRBJ1-2
CASDLAGGQETQYF | TGTGCCAGCGACCTAGCGGGAGGGCAAGAGACCCAGTACTTC | TRBV7-2 | TRBD2 | TRBJ2-5
CASSQGLSNQPQHF | TGTGCCAGCAGCCAGGGGTTGAGCAATCAGCCCCAGCATTTT | TRBV28 | NA | TRBJ1-5
CASSYSTPAAGGPLFF | TGTGCCAGCAGTTACTCGACTCCGGCAGCGGGAGGGCCTCTGTTCTTC | TRBV6-6 | TRBD2 | TRBJ2-1
CASSLGAPGTGGQKLFF | TGTGCCAGCAGCTTAGGAGCACCCGGGACAGGGGGACAAAAACTGTTTTTT | TRBV7-2 | TRBD1 | TRBJ1-4
CAWSRRGHQPQHF | TGTGCCTGGAGTCGTAGGGGGCATCAGCCCCAGCATTTT | TRBV30 | TRBD1 | TRBJ1-5
CASSVHTRIGELFF | TGTGCCAGCAGTGTCCATACCAGAATCGGGGAGCTGTTTTTT | TRBV28 | NA | TRBJ2-2
CSVGLGGFGYTF | TGCAGCGTTGGCTTGGGGGGTTTTGGCTACACCTTC | TRBV29-1 | NA | TRBJ1-2
CASSSRYQPQHF | TGTGCCAGCAGCTCGAGATATCAGCCCCAGCATTTT | TRBV7-2 | NA | TRBJ1-5
CASSEGQGNTEAFF | TGTGCCAGCAGCGAGGGACAGGGGAACACTGAAGCTTTCTTT | TRBV9 | TRBD1 | TRBJ1-1
CASSYEDLKETQYF | TGTGCCAGCAGTTACGAAGACTTGAAAGAGACCCAGTACTTC | TRBV27 | NA | TRBJ2-5
CASSPTNSPNYGYTF | TGCGCCAGCAGCCCAACAAACAGCCCTAACTATGGCTACACCTTC | TRBV4-1 | NA | TRBJ1-2
CASSPTPTNTDTQYF | TGCGCCAGCAGCCCTACTCCGACAAACACAGATACGCAGTATTTT | TRBV5-1 | NA | TRBJ2-3
CATSEGGRASNEQFF | TGTGCCACCAGCGAGGGCGGGAGGGCTAGCAATGAGCAGTTCTTC | TRBV15 | TRBD2 | TRBJ2-1
CASSLVPRSSGSTDTQYF | TGTGCCAGCAGCTTAGTGCCGAGGTCAAGCGGGAGCACAGATACGCAGTATTTT | TRBV7-6 | NA | TRBJ2-3
CARRTGTSGSTDTQYF | TGTGCCAGAAGAACCGGGACTAGCGGGAGCACAGATACGCAGTATTTT | TRBV2 | TRBD2 | TRBJ2-3
CSVDQGQSYGYTF | TGCAGCGTTGATCAGGGGCAGAGCTATGGCTACACCTTC | TRBV29-1 | NA | TRBJ1-2
CASSDGGLGRDSNQPQHF | TGTGCCAGCAGTGACGGGGGGTTGGGCAGGGATAGCAATCAGCCCCAGCATTTT | TRBV6-1 | NA | TRBJ1-5
CASSLSSGSMVGGELFF | TGTGCCAGCAGCTTATCTAGCGGGAGTATGGTAGGCGGGGAGCTGTTTTTT | TRBV7-3 | TRBD2 | TRBJ2-2
CASGLIGQGVGEQYF | TGTGCTAGTGGTTTGATAGGACAGGGCGTGGGTGAGCAGTACTTC | TRBV12-5 | TRBD1 | TRBJ2-7
CASSQPLAGGYNEQFF | TGCGCCAGCAGCCAGCCACTAGCGGGAGGTTACAATGAGCAGTTCTTC | TRBV4-1 | TRBD2 | TRBJ2-1
CASSQTENTEAFF | TGTGCCAGCAGCCAAACAGAGAACACTGAAGCTTTCTTT | TRBV7-6 | NA | TRBJ1-1
CSVYGGLALGEQYF | TGCAGCGTTTACGGGGGACTAGCGCTGGGCGAGCAGTACTTC | TRBV29-1 | TRBD2 | TRBJ2-7